This TCR beta chain comes out of a study of blood T cell dynamics during melanoma immunotherapy. This sample's time point: pre-treatment baseline. This clone showed up just a few times. V lost 1 base, J lost 6 bases, and 6 bases lay in between. The CDR3 contains 13 residues. Germline lookup yields CDR1 SGHTA and CDR2 FQGTGA. The data were produced by immunoSEQ multiplex PCR, yet TCRdb's version contains in-frame clones alone and is incomplete. Of approximately 13,000 clones listed, roughly 84% are singletons. Sequenced material: blood, taken from a patient treated with checkpoint blockade. The receptor was isolated from a human donor with melanoma. The chain carries TRBV7-3 and TRBJ2-2; D not certain. As DNA, the CDR3 is TGTGCCAGCAGCTTAAGTAGTCCCGGGGAGCTGTTTTTT. Translating it yields CASSLSSPGELFF. Complete variable domain (other parts from reference TRBV7-3 and TRBJ2-2): GAGVSQTPSNKVTEKGKYVELRCDPISGHTALYWYRQSLGQGPEFLIYFQGTGAADDSGLPNDRFFAVRPEGSVSTLKIQRTERGDSAVYLCASSLSSPGELFFGEGSRLTVL.